This T cell receptor beta chain emerged from a study of PD-1 blockade in classical Hodgkin lymphoma. Broader study findings: Healthy donors reportedly exceeded newly diagnosed patients in baseline TCR diversity. Sources of repertoire differences remain undefined, possibly disease activity or prior therapy. CD8+ TCR diversity did not rise significantly by C4D1, unlike CD4+.

Every patient had relapsed following autologous stem cell transplantation, and cohorts differed in brentuximab vedotin exposure. Researchers used magnetic negative selection to pull out pure CD4+ T cells from thawed PBMCs. In the case of this clone: What it binds is not known.

Assay: immunoSEQ multiplex PCR; the TCRdb copy retains only in-frame clones and omits some. The sample includes under 15,000 clones, roughly three quarters seen only once; the top ten take 1.6%. This CDR3 region has 12 residues. V was pared by 5 bases and J by 4 bases, with 11 bases between. Germline lookup yields CDR1 GTSNPN and CDR2 SVGIG (reference sequence). The starting material was CD4+ T cells from blood, obtained at baseline. The V call is TRBV30, the J call TRBJ1-2, with D possibly being TRBD1 (6 bases). This receptor was obtained from a human donor with classical Hodgkin lymphoma. CDR3 DNA: TGTGCCTGGTCGACAGGATTCTATGGCTACACCTTC. It specifies CAWSTGFYGYTF.